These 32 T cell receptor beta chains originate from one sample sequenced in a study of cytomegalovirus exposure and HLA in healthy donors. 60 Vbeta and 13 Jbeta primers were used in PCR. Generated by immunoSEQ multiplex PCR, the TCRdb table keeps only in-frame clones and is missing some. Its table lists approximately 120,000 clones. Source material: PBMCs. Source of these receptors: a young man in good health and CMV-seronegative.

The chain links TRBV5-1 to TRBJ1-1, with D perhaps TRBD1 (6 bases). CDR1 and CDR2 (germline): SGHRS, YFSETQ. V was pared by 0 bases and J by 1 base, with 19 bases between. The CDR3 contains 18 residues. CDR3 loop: CASSLDISGQGRNTEAFF. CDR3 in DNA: TGCGCCAGCAGCTTGGATATCTCTGGGCAGGGGAGGAACACTGAAGCTTTCTTT.

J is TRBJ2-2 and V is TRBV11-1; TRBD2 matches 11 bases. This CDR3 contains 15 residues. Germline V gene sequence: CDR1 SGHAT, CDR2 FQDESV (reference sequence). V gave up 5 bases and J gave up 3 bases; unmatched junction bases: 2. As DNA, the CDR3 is TGTGCCAGCAGCCTGACTAGCGGGGACACCGGGGAGCTGTTTTTT. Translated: CASSLTSGDTGELFF.

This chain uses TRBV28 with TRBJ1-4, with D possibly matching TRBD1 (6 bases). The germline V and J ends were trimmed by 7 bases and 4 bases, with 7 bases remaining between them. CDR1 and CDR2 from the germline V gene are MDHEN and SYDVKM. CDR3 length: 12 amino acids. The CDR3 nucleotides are TGTGCCAGCAACAGGGTTAATGAAAAACTGTTTTTT. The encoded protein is CASNRVNEKLFF.

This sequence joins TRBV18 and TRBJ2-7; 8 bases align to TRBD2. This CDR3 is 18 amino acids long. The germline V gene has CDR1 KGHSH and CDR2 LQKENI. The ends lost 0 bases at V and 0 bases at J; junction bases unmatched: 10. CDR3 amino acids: CASSPPKLGSGVSYEQYF. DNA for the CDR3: TGTGCCAGCTCACCACCGAAGCTTGGTAGCGGGGTCTCCTACGAGCAGTACTTC. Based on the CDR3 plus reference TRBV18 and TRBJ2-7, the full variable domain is NAGVMQNPRHLVRRRGQEARLRCSPMKGHSHVYWYRQLPEEGLKFMVYLQKENIIDESGMPKERFSAEFPKEGPSILRIQQVVRGDSAAYFCASSPPKLGSGVSYEQYFGPGTRLTVT.

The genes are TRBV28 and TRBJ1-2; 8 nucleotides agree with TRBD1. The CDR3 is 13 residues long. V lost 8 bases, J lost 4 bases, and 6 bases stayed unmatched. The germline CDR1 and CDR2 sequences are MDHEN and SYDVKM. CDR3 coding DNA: TGTGCCAGCTTAGAGGACAGGGTCTATGGCTACACCTTC. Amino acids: CASLEDRVYGYTF.

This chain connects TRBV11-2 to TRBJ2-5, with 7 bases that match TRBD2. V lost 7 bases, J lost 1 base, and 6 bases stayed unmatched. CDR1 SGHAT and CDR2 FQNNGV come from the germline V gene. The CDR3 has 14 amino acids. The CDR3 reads CASTLGTIQETQYF. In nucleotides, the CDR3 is TGTGCCAGCACCCTGGGGACTATCCAAGAGACCCAGTACTTC. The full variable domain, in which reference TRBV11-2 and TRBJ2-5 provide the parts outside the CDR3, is EAGVAQSPRYKIIEKRQSVAFWCNPISGHATLYWYQQILGQGPKLLIQFQNNGVVDDSQLPKDRFSAERLKGVDSTLKIQPAKLEDSAVYLCASTLGTIQETQYFGPGTRLLVL.

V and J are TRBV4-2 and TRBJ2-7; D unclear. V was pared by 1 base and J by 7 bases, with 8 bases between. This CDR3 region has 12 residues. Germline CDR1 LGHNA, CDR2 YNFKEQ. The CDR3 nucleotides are TGTGCCAGCAGCCAAGTACTGGAGGAGCAGTACTTC. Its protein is CASSQVLEEQYF.

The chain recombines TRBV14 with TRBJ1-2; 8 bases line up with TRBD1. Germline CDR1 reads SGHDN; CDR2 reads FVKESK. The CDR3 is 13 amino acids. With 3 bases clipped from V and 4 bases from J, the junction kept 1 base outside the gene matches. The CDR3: CASSQTGVYGYTF. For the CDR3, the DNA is TGTGCCAGCAGCCAGACAGGGGTCTATGGCTACACCTTC.

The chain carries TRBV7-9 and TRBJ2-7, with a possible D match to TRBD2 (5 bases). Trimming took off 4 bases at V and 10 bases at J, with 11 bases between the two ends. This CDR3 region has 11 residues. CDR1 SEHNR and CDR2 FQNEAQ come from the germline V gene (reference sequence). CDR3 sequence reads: CASSSRTAQYF. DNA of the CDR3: TGTGCCAGCAGCTCGAGGACTGCTCAGTACTTC.

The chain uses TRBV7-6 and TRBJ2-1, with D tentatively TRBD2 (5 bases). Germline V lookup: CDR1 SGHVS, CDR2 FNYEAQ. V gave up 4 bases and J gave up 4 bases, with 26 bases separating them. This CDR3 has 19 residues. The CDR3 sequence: CASSSLSSRVQRTYNEQFF. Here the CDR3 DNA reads TGTGCCAGCAGCTCACTCTCTAGCCGAGTTCAGAGAACATACAATGAGCAGTTCTTC.

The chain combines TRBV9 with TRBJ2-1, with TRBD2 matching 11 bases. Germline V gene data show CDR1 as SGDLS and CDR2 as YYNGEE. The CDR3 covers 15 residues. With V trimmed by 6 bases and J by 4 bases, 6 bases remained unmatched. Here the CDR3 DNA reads TGTGCCAGCACCCTTACTAGCGGGGGATACAATGAGCAGTTCTTC. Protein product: CASTLTSGGYNEQFF.

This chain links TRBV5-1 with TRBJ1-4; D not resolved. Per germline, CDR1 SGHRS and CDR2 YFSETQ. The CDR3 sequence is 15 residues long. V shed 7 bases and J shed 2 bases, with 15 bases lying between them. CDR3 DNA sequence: TGCGCCAGCCGCGGGGTGGTAACCACTAATGAAAAACTGTTTTTT. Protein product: CASRGVVTTNEKLFF. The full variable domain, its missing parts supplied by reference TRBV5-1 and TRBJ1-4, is KAGVTQTPRYLIKTRGQQVTLSCSPISGHRSVSWYQQTPGQGLQFLFEYFSETQRNKGNFPGRFSGRQFSNSRSEMNVSTLELGDSALYLCASRGVVTTNEKLFFGSGTQLSVL.

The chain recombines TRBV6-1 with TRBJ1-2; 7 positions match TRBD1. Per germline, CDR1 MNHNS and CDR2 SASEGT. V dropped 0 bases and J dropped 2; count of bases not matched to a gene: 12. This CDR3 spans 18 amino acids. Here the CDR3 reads CASSEALSQGWGNYGYTF. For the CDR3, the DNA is TGTGCCAGCAGTGAAGCGCTGTCACAGGGGTGGGGGAACTATGGCTACACCTTC.

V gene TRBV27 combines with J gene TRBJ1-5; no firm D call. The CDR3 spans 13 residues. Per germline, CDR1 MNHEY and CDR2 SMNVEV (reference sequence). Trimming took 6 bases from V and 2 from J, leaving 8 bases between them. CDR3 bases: TGTGCCAGCAGCATCACAGGCAATCAGCCCCAGCATTTT. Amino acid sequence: CASSITGNQPQHF.

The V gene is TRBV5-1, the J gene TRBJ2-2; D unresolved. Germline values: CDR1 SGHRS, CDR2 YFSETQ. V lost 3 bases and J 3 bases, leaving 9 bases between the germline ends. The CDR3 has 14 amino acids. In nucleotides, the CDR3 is TGCGCCAGCAGCTCCGGTAGTGACACCGGGGAGCTGTTTTTT. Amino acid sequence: CASSSGSDTGELFF.

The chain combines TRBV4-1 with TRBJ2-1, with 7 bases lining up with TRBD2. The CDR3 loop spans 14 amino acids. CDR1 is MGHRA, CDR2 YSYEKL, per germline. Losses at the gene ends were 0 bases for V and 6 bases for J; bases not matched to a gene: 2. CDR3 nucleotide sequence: TGCGCCAGCAGCCAAGATCGGACTAGCAATGAGCAGTTCTTC. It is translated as CASSQDRTSNEQFF.

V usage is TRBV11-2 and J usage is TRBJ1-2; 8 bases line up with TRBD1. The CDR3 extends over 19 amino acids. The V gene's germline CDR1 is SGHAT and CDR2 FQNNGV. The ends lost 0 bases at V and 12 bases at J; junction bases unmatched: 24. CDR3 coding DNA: TGTGCCAGCAGCTTAGACCCCCTGCGGGCAAGCTTCTCGGACAGGGTGGACACCTTC. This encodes CASSLDPLRASFSDRVDTF.

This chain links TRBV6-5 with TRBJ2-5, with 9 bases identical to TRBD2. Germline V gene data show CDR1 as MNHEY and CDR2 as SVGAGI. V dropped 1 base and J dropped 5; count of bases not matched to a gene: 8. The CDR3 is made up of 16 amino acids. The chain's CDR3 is CASSYLGGGAGETQYF. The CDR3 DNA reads TGTGCCAGCAGTTACTTAGGCGGGGGGGCGGGGGAGACCCAGTACTTC.

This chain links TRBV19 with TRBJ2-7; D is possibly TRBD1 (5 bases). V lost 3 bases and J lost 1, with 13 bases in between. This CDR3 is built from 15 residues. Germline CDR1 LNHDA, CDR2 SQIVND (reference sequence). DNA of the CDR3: TGTGCCAGTAGTATTTTCCAGGGCCCGTCCTACGAGCAGTACTTC. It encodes CASSIFQGPSYEQYF. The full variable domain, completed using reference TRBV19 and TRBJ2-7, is DGGITQSPKYLFRKEGQNVTLSCEQNLNHDAMYWYRQDPGQGLRLIYYSQIVNDFQKGDIAEGYSVSREKKESFPLTVTSAQKNPTAFYLCASSIFQGPSYEQYFGPGTRLTVT.

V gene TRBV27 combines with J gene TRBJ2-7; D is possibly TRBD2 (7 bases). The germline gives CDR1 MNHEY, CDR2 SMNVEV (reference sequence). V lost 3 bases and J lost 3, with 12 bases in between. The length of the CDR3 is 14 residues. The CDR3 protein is CASSFGGGIYEQYF. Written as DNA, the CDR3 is TGTGCCAGCAGTTTTGGGGGGGGCATCTACGAGCAGTACTTC.

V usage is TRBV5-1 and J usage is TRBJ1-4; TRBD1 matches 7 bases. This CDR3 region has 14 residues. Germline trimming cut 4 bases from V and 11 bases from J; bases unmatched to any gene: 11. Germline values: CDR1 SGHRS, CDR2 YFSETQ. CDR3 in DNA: TGCGCCAGCAGCCCCGACAGGGCAGGGGGGAAACTGTTTTTT. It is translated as CASSPDRAGGKLFF.

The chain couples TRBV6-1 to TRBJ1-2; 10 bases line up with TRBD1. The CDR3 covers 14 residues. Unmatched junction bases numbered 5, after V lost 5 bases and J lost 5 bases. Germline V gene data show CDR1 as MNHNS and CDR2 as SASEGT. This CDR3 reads CASSPDRGQYGYTF. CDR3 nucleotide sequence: TGTGCCAGCAGTCCAGACAGGGGGCAGTATGGCTACACCTTC.

This CDR3 is CASSFFWGAGEQYF. For the CDR3, the DNA is TGTGCCAGCAGTTTTTTTTGGGGAGCGGGAGAGCAGTACTTC. The chain combines TRBV28 with TRBJ2-7, with TRBD2 matching 7 bases. The CDR3 extends over 14 amino acids. Germline V gives CDR1 MDHEN, CDR2 SYDVKM. The ends lost 3 bases at V and 7 bases at J; junction bases unmatched: 9.

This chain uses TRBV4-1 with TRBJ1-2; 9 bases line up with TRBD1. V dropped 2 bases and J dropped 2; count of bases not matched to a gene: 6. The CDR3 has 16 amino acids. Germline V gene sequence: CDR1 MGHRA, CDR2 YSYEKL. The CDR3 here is CASSQQGQGLNYGYTF. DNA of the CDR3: TGCGCCAGCAGCCAACAAGGACAGGGGTTAAACTATGGCTACACCTTC.

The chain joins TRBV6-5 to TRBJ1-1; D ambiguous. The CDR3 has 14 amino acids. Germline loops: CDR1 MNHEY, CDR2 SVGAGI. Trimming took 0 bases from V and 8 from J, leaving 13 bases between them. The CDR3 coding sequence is TGTGCCAGCAGTTACTCCGCGGGGATCCCCGAAGCTTTCTTT. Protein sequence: CASSYSAGIPEAFF.

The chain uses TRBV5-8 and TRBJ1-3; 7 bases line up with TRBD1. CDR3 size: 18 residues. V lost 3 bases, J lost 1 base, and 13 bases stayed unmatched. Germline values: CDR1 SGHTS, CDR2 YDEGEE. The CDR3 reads CASSSWDRSLLSGNTIYF. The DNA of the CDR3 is TGTGCCAGCAGCTCTTGGGACAGATCGTTGTTATCTGGAAACACCATATATTTT.

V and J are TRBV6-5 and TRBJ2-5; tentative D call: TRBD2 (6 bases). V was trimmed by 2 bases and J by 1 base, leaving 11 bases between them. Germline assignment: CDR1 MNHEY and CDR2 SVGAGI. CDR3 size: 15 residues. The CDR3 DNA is TGTGCCAGCAGTTACGGGGGGATTTCCCAAGAGACCCAGTACTTC. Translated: CASSYGGISQETQYF.

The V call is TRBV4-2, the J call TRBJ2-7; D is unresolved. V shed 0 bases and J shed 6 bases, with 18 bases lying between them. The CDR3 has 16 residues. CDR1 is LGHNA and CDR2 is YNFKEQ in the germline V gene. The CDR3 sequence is CASSQDGSSRFLEQYF. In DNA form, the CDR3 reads TGTGCCAGCAGCCAAGATGGTTCGTCCCGGTTTCTCGAGCAGTACTTC.

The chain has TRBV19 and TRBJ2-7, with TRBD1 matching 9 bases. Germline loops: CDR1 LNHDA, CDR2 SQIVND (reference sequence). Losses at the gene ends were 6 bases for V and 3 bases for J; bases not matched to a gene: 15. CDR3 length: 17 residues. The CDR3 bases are TGTGCCAGTAGATACGAAGCCACAGGGGGCCAGAACTACGAGCAGTACTTC. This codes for CASRYEATGGQNYEQYF.

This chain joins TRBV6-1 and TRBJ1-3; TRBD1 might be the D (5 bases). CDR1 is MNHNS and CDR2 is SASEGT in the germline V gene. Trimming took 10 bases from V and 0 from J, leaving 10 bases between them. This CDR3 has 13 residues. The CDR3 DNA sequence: TGTGCCATCGGACATAACTCTGGAAACACCATATATTTT. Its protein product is CAIGHNSGNTIYF.

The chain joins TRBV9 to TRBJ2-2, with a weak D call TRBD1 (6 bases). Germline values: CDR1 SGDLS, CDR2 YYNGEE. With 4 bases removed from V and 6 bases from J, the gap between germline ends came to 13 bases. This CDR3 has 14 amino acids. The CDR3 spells CASSFGQRAGELFF. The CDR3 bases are TGTGCCAGCAGCTTCGGACAGAGGGCCGGGGAGCTGTTTTTT.

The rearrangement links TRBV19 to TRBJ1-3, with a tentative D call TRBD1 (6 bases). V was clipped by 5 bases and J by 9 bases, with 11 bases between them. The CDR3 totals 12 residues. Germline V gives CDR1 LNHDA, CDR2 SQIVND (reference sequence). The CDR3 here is CASSRTDATIYF. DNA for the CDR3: TGTGCCAGTAGTCGGACAGACGCCACCATATATTTT.